This entry concerns a single T cell receptor beta chain. Its matching antigen is unknown. The record originates from a study of cytomegalovirus exposure and HLA in healthy donors. Study-wide findings and caveats: In a later analysis, compared with equally common non-associated chains, HLA-associated beta chains were more expanded. In an earlier analysis, about 87% or about 30%: the productive usage of most TCR beta V segments. In vitro confirmation showed a few CMV-associated chains to be CMV antigen specific. DRB1 showed the most TCR associations and HLA-C the fewest in a later analysis, as rates varied by HLA locus.

In the PCR, 60 Vbeta and 13 Jbeta primers were used. The protocol was immunoSEQ multiplex PCR, while the TCRdb copy is restricted to in-frame clones and leaves out a portion. This table has just under 95,000 clones, under 85% appearing once. There are 14 residues in the CDR3. From germline, CDR1 is GTSNPN and CDR2 SVGIG (reference sequence). Trimming removed 6 bases from V and 1 base from J; junction bases left unmatched: 5. The specimen sequenced was PBMCs. The chain is built from TRBV30 and TRBJ2-3; 9 positions match TRBD2. This receptor was identified in a man aged 50-60 years in good health and CMV-seropositive. CDR3 loop: CACQPSGGTDTQYF. The CDR3 DNA reads as TGTGCCTGTCAACCTAGCGGGGGCACAGATACGCAGTATTTT.